This T cell receptor (beta chain) comes out of a study of human T cells and chemical hapten exposure. Study-level background: In the approximately 24-week study, patients were dosed weekly with diphenylcyclopropenone on the scalp throughout. How much TCR each sample yielded varied, mostly because pooled library volumes differed slightly.

TCRdb re-derived calls from the RACE reads in MiXCR, one entry per CDR3 protein. The sample holds approximately 82,000 distinct CDR3 sequences, 12% seen once. The CDR3 totals 17 residues. V trimming: 3 bases; J trimming: 3 bases; junction bases outside the gene matches: 12. Germline V gene data show CDR1 as SGHRS and CDR2 as YFSETQ. Time point noted: patch test 1, 2 weeks after DPC sensitization. Treatment defined: therapeutic diphenylcyclopropenone sensitization with weekly scalp DPC. The donor pool consisted of alopecia patients aged 18 to 70 years, considered suitable for DPC. Total RNA extraction was carried out from unfractionated whole blood. Many counts were recorded for this clonotype.

The chain recombines TRBV5-1 with TRBJ1-1; 9 bases line up with TRBD1. The TCR comes from an older woman with alopecia areata. Some clones in this sample may be carry-over from other donors' samples. The sample consisted of whole blood, taken in connection with sensitization to the hapten diphenylcyclopropenone (DPC). This CDR3 is CASSSRQGDIGDTEAFF. CDR3 bases: TGCGCCAGCAGCTCCCGACAGGGGGACATCGGGGACACTGAAGCTTTCTTT.